This TCR beta chain stems from a study of Graves' ophthalmopathy and Graves' hyperthyroidism. This clonotype was counted only a few times. Its antigen is still unknown. The TCR beta CDR3 regions underwent amplification from RNA transcripts. HTBI-primed first-round RT-PCR preceded second-round multiplex PCR. MiXCR, run by TCRdb on the multiplex PCR reads, gives a single entry per CDR3 protein. This table holds roughly 400,000 distinct CDR3 sequences, 15% found once. Regarding the study as a whole: The model's prediction of ophthalmopathy progression had approximately 67% sensitivity and 72% to 85% specificity.

The sequencing sample was made of peripheral blood. This clonotype was sampled from a woman aged 18-29 years with stable Graves' hyperthyroidism.

The CDR3 region is CASSLRESYGYTF. CDR3 DNA sequence: TGTGCCAGCAGCTTACGAGAAAGCTATGGCTACACCTTC. J is TRBJ1-2 and V is TRBV13; D uncertain. Trimming stripped 2 bases from V and 4 bases from J, with 8 bases between. Germline V lookup: CDR1 PRHDT, CDR2 FYEKMQ (reference sequence). CDR3 length equals 13 residues.